The 27 T cell receptor beta chains below were found in one sample sequenced in a study of glioma-infiltrating T cells after dendritic cell vaccination. Time point meaning: after dendritic cell vaccination, including at tumor progression/relapse. Repertoires were generated with immunoSEQ multiplex PCR, while TCRdb's copy carries only in-frame clones and drops some. The top ten hold about 8.1% of the sample, which has approximately 50,000 clones, around 85% seen once. Sequenced here: blood, sampled after dendritic cell vaccination. These receptors were taken from a human donor with glioblastoma.

The chain is built from TRBV19 and TRBJ1-5; 8 bases are shared with TRBD1. The trim removed 5 bases at V and 6 bases at J, leaving 9 bases unmatched. Per germline, CDR1 LNHDA and CDR2 SQIVND (reference sequence). The CDR3 contains 15 residues. As DNA, the CDR3 is TGTGCCAGTAGTGCCGGGACAGGAGTTTTTCAGCCCCAGCATTTT. This gives the protein CASSAGTGVFQPQHF. The whole variable domain, filled in from reference TRBV19 and TRBJ1-5, reads DGGITQSPKYLFRKEGQNVTLSCEQNLNHDAMYWYRQDPGQGLRLIYYSQIVNDFQKGDIAEGYSVSREKKESFPLTVTSAQKNPTAFYLCASSAGTGVFQPQHFGDGTRLSIL.

This chain joins TRBV10-2 and TRBJ1-1; no definite D call. The V and J ends lost 6 bases and 5 bases respectively, with 19 bases between them. Germline assignment: CDR1 WSHSY and CDR2 SAAADI. The CDR3 runs 15 residues. As DNA, the CDR3 is TGCGCCAGCAGAGCTTCGGTGGGAGTCCCAACTGAAGCTTTCTTT. Protein: CASRASVGVPTEAFF.

Comment on this clone: Germline is not matched at one junction end, which may reflect a read error. Other DNA sequences from this sample encode an identical CDR3 as well. The genes are TRBV6-6 and TRBJ1-6; no firm D call. The CDR3 has 15 residues. CDR1 is MNHNY and CDR2 is SVGAGI in the germline V gene (reference sequence). CDR3 DNA: TGTGCCAGCAGTTACTCGCTCTACTATAATTCCCCCCTCCACTTT. It encodes CASSYSLYYNSPLHF.

This chain links TRBV5-3 with TRBJ2-7; 11 positions match TRBD1. TRBV5-3 falls under the ORF class, with uncertain function. After removal of 6 bases from V and 3 bases from J, the junction contained 8 bases not matched to a gene. The CDR3 length is 15 residues. The CDR3 DNA is TGTGCCAGAACCCCCCCGGGACAGGGGGTCTACGAGCAGTACTTC. This gives the protein CARTPPGQGVYEQYF.

J is TRBJ2-3 and V is TRBV4-3, with D unresolved. Trimming took 0 bases from V and 8 from J, leaving 18 bases between them. Germline-derived CDR1 and CDR2 are LGHNA and YSLEER. This CDR3 has 16 amino acids. The CDR3 DNA is TGCGCCAGCAGCCAAGATAACTCTAGGCTAATAGGTACGCAGTATTTT. This gives the protein CASSQDNSRLIGTQYF.

This chain links TRBV5-1 with TRBJ1-1; D may be TRBD1 (5 bases). Germline V CDR1 and CDR2: SGHRS, YFSETQ. V lost 0 bases to trimming and J lost 4 bases, with 10 bases between them. The CDR3 is made up of 14 amino acids. In nucleotides, the CDR3 is TGCGCCAGCAGCTTGGAACAGGATACCACTGAAGCTTTCTTT. This codes for CASSLEQDTTEAFF.

The rearrangement links TRBV2 to TRBJ1-4, with D unresolved. The V end lost 1 base, the J end lost 8 bases, and 11 bases lay between the germline ends. Per the germline V gene, CDR1 is SNHLY and CDR2 is FYNNEI. The CDR3 is made up of 14 amino acids. DNA of the CDR3: TGTGCCAGCAGTGAAGGGTCCCTGCGGGAAAAACTGTTTTTT. Protein product: CASSEGSLREKLFF.

This rearrangement joins TRBV4-3 to TRBJ2-6; TRBD1 might be the D (6 bases). Trimming shortened V by 3 bases and J by 2 bases, and 14 bases separated the two germline ends. Germline CDR1 is LGHNA and CDR2 is YSLEER. There are 17 residues in the CDR3. CDR3 DNA sequence: TGCGCCAGCAGCCAGAGCGCCCGACAGGCTGGGGCCAACGTCCTGACTTTC. This encodes CASSQSARQAGANVLTF.

Comment on this clone: Relative to the germline gene, one junction end is altered; a read error may explain this. The CDR3 sequence is CASSLVIGGTGELFF. CDR3 nucleotide sequence: TGTGCTAGCAGCTTGGTTATCGGGGGTACCGGGGAGCTGTTTTTT. The chain couples TRBV7-7 to TRBJ2-2; TRBD2 might be the D (6 bases). Germline V gives CDR1 SSHAT, CDR2 FNYEAQ (reference sequence). The CDR3 totals 15 residues.

The chain employs TRBV7-6 and TRBJ1-6; no firm D call. This CDR3 comprises 16 residues. Germline assignment: CDR1 SGHVS and CDR2 FNYEAQ. Trimming removed 3 bases from V and 9 bases from J, with 18 bases in between. In DNA form, the CDR3 reads TGTGCCAGCAGCTTTTCGGCGTCCCCGCCGGGTTCACCCCTCCACTTT. Amino acids: CASSFSASPPGSPLHF.

V and J are TRBV6-6 and TRBJ2-3, with D unresolved. The CDR3 covers 13 residues. The V gene lost 8 bases and the J gene lost 2 bases, with 11 bases spanning the gap. Germline assignment: CDR1 MNHNY and CDR2 SVGAGI (reference sequence). This chain's CDR3 is CASGEPNTDTQYF. Here the CDR3 DNA reads TGTGCCAGCGGAGAACCCAACACAGATACGCAGTATTTT.

This rearrangement joins TRBV15 to TRBJ1-5; the D gene is possibly TRBD1 (5 bases). Germline V gene data show CDR1 as LNHNV and CDR2 as YYDKDF (reference sequence). Trimming stripped 0 bases from V and 2 bases from J, with 17 bases between. This CDR3 contains 18 residues. CDR3 DNA sequence: TGTGCCACCAGCAGAGATTCCAACACAGGTGTGGGCAATCAGCCCCAGCATTTT. This gives the protein CATSRDSNTGVGNQPQHF. Full variable domain (rest looked up from reference TRBV15 and TRBJ1-5): DAMVIQNPRYQVTQFGKPVTLSCSQTLNHNVMYWYQQKSSQAPKLLFHYYDKDFNNEADTPDNFQSRRPNTSFCFLDIRSPGLGDTAMYLCATSRDSNTGVGNQPQHFGDGTRLSIL.

The chain has TRBV5-4 and TRBJ2-7; no definite D call. The V end lost 2 bases, the J end lost 2 bases, and 14 bases lay between the germline ends. The CDR3 runs to 15 residues. Germline V gives CDR1 SGHNT, CDR2 YYREEE (reference sequence). The CDR3 loop is CASSFVGQPTYEQYF. CDR3 in DNA: TGTGCCAGCAGCTTCGTTGGGCAGCCCACCTACGAGCAGTACTTC.

This rearrangement joins TRBV4-2 to TRBJ2-5, with 9 bases lining up with TRBD2. This CDR3 spans 17 amino acids. Trimming at V came to 4 bases and at J to 1 base, leaving 10 bases not matched to a gene. Looked up from germline, CDR1 is LGHNA and CDR2 is YNFKEQ. The CDR3 sequence is CASSRPGAAGGQETQYF. The CDR3, as DNA: TGTGCCAGCAGCCGCCCCGGGGCAGCGGGGGGCCAAGAGACCCAGTACTTC.

The V and J genes are TRBV9 and TRBJ2-1, with D maybe TRBD2 (6 bases). V was trimmed by 2 bases and J by 3 bases, leaving 12 bases between them. From germline, CDR1 is SGDLS and CDR2 YYNGEE. There are 15 residues in the CDR3. The CDR3 DNA is TGTGCCAGCAGCGTTACGGGGGTAAACTACAATGAGCAGTTCTTC. Its protein is CASSVTGVNYNEQFF. Combining the CDR3 with reference TRBV9 and TRBJ2-1 gives the whole variable domain DSGVTQTPKHLITATGQRVTLRCSPRSGDLSVYWYQQSLDQGLQFLIQYYNGEERAKGNILERFSAQQFPDLHSELNLSSLELGDSALYFCASSVTGVNYNEQFFGPGTRLTVL.

The rearrangement uses TRBV30 and TRBJ1-6, with 8 bases matching TRBD1. The CDR3 is 14 amino acids. CDR1 and CDR2 (germline): GTSNPN, SVGIG (reference sequence). V shed 2 bases and J 7 bases; nucleotides not matched to a gene: 4. The chain's CDR3 is CAWSIDRGNSPLHF. CDR3 in DNA: TGTGCCTGGAGTATTGACAGGGGAAATTCACCCCTCCACTTT. The full variable domain, with the rest looked up from reference TRBV30 and TRBJ1-6, is SQTIHQWPATLVQPVGSPLSLECTVEGTSNPNLYWYRQAAGRGLQLLFYSVGIGQISSEVPQNLSASRPQDRQFILSSKKLLLSDSGFYLCAWSIDRGNSPLHFGNGTRLTVT.

The rearrangement links TRBV6-1 to TRBJ1-2, with 8 bases fitting TRBD1. V shed 2 bases, J shed 6 bases, and the junction held 8 bases outside the gene matches. The V gene's germline CDR1 is MNHNS and CDR2 SASEGT. CDR3 length: 15 amino acids. The CDR3 sequence is CASSETGQGADGYTF. The DNA for the CDR3 is TGTGCCAGCAGTGAAACGGGGCAGGGGGCCGATGGCTACACCTTC.

The chain links TRBV4-2 to TRBJ2-7; 8 positions agree with TRBD1. Trimming removed 0 bases from V and 3 bases from J; junction bases left unmatched: 4. This CDR3 spans 15 amino acids. Looked up from germline, CDR1 is LGHNA and CDR2 is YNFKEQ. In nucleotides, the CDR3 is TGTGCCAGCAGCCAAGATTACGGACAGGGCTACGAGCAGTACTTC. Its translation is CASSQDYGQGYEQYF.

V and J are TRBV28 and TRBJ1-2, with D possibly matching TRBD1 (6 bases). V was pared by 7 bases and J by 4 bases, with 16 bases between. CDR1 MDHEN and CDR2 SYDVKM come from the germline V gene. CDR3 size: 14 residues. As DNA, the CDR3 is TGTGCCAGCACCCTAAACCGGGACATCTATGGCTACACCTTC. Translating it yields CASTLNRDIYGYTF.

The rearrangement uses TRBV30 and TRBJ1-1, with D hard to call. Germline values: CDR1 GTSNPN, CDR2 SVGIG (reference sequence). Trimming shortened V by 4 bases and J by 0 bases, and 9 bases separated the two germline ends. The CDR3 is made up of 13 amino acids. CDR3 sequence (DNA): TGTGCCTGGAAAACAGATCTGAACACTGAAGCTTTCTTT. Translating gives CAWKTDLNTEAFF.

The chain couples TRBV4-2 to TRBJ2-5; 8 bases are a match to TRBD1. V lost 2 bases to trimming and J lost 2 bases; unmatched junction nucleotides: 1. The CDR3 has 14 residues. Germline loops: CDR1 LGHNA, CDR2 YNFKEQ. This chain's CDR3 is CASSQNRGQETQYF. The CDR3 DNA sequence: TGTGCCAGCAGCCAAAACAGGGGGCAAGAGACCCAGTACTTC.

This chain joins TRBV6-5 and TRBJ2-7; D gene ambiguous. The CDR3 has 12 amino acids. Germline assignment: CDR1 MNHEY and CDR2 SVGAGI. Trimming shortened V by 7 bases and J by 6 bases, and 13 bases separated the two germline ends. The CDR3 bases are TGTGCCAGCAACAATGCTAGAGGCGAGCAGTACTTC. It codes for CASNNARGEQYF.

This clone was recorded at least ten times. The rearrangement uses TRBV10-1 and TRBJ2-7; TRBD1 matches at 7 bases. The trim removed 8 bases at V and 2 bases at J, leaving 6 bases unmatched. CDR1 and CDR2 from the germline V gene are WNHNN and SYGVQD (reference sequence). This CDR3 is 13 amino acids long. The CDR3 region is CASAPGTAYEQYF. CDR3 DNA: TGCGCCAGCGCCCCCGGGACAGCCTACGAGCAGTACTTC.

The chain recombines TRBV4-3 with TRBJ2-3, with 7 nucleotides matching TRBD2. Trimming cost V 0 bases and J 2 bases; bases outside gene matches: 11. CDR1 and CDR2 (germline): LGHNA, YSLEER. The CDR3 spans 18 residues. CDR3 residues: CASSQDSGWGGYTDTQYF. CDR3 bases: TGCGCCAGCAGCCAAGACTCGGGGTGGGGGGGGTACACAGATACGCAGTATTTT.

This clone turned up a few times. The V and J genes are TRBV10-3 and TRBJ1-5; maybe TRBD1 (5 bases). The germline V gene has CDR1 ENHRY and CDR2 SYGVKD. Between the trimmed V and J ends, which lost 0 bases and 6 bases, there was a span of 6 bases. This CDR3 region has 13 residues. CDR3 nucleotide sequence: TGTGCCATCAGTGAGTCTAGGGGTCAGCCCCAGCATTTT. Its protein is CAISESRGQPQHF.

This clone has only one observation. This chain uses TRBV11-1 with TRBJ1-6; 9 bases are a match to TRBD1. J was trimmed by 9 bases and V by 3 bases; bases with no gene match: 3. CDR3 length: 14 residues. Germline V lookup: CDR1 SGHAT, CDR2 FQDESV (reference sequence). The CDR3 loop reads CASSLDRGISPLHF. The CDR3 nucleotides are TGTGCCAGCAGCTTGGACAGGGGAATTTCACCCCTCCACTTT.

This clone was recorded once. J is TRBJ2-3 and V is TRBV14; 10 bases agree with TRBD1. Germline lookup yields CDR1 SGHDN and CDR2 FVKESK. The J segment lost 4 bases and the V segment lost 4 bases, leaving 8 bases of the junction unmatched. This CDR3 has 16 amino acids. The CDR3 protein is CASSRPGQGNPDTQYF. In nucleotides, the CDR3 is TGTGCCAGCAGCCGCCCGGGACAGGGGAATCCAGATACGCAGTATTTT.